The 12 T cell receptor beta chains below all came from one sample that was sequenced in a study of blood T cell repertoires in COVID-19. The protocol was immunoSEQ multiplex PCR, while the TCRdb copy is restricted to in-frame clones and leaves out a portion. The sample shows about 73,000 clones, about 88% of them seen only once. Sequencing was performed on peripheral blood. The receptors derive from a woman older than 75 with active or convalescent COVID-19.

CDR3 bases: TGTGCCAGCAGCGACAGGGGGTACAATCAGCCCCAGCATTTT. The encoded protein is CASSDRGYNQPQHF. The chain uses TRBV14 and TRBJ1-5; 9 nucleotides agree with TRBD1. V lost 5 bases, J lost 3 bases, and 2 bases stayed unmatched. Germline CDR1 is SGHDN and CDR2 is FVKESK. The CDR3 covers 14 residues.

This chain joins TRBV4-1 and TRBJ1-4; 11 bases fit TRBD1. The germline V gene has CDR1 MGHRA and CDR2 YSYEKL. V shed 3 bases and J 4 bases; nucleotides not matched to a gene: 4. There are 16 residues in the CDR3. The CDR3 DNA reads TGCGCCAGCAGCCAGGGACAGGGGGTCGATAATGAAAAACTGTTTTTT. As protein: CASSQGQGVDNEKLFF.

This clone appeared a single time. The chain carries TRBV5-4 and TRBJ2-5; D gene unclear. Trimming removed 0 bases at V and 6 bases at J, with 6 bases between. The CDR3 contains 12 residues. CDR1 and CDR2 from the germline V gene are SGHNT and YYREEE (reference sequence). Written as DNA, the CDR3 is TGTGCCAGCAGCTTGGACGAGAAGACCCAGTACTTC. Its translation is CASSLDEKTQYF.

This chain uses TRBV27 with TRBJ2-3, with 10 bases fitting TRBD2. Trimming cost V 5 bases and J 3 bases; bases outside gene matches: 5. This CDR3 is 15 amino acids long. Looked up from germline, CDR1 is MNHEY and CDR2 is SMNVEV (reference sequence). The CDR3 region is CASSPPAGGTDTQYF. CDR3 bases: TGTGCCAGCAGTCCACCAGCGGGGGGGACAGATACGCAGTATTTT.

The rearrangement joins TRBV18 to TRBJ2-5, with TRBD2 matching 12 bases. Germline V gene sequence: CDR1 KGHSH, CDR2 LQKENI. This CDR3 contains 16 residues. The J segment lost 2 bases and the V segment lost 6 bases, leaving 7 bases of the junction unmatched. The CDR3 sequence: CASSPRTSGAQETQYF. The CDR3 coding sequence is TGTGCCAGCTCTCCCAGGACTAGCGGGGCTCAAGAGACCCAGTACTTC.

This sequence joins TRBV28 and TRBJ2-7; D might be TRBD1 (5 bases). This CDR3 region has 14 residues. The V gene's germline CDR1 is MDHEN and CDR2 SYDVKM. V lost 5 bases and J 4 bases, leaving 15 bases between the germline ends. CDR3 sequence (DNA): TGTGCCAGCAGTACAGGACGGGTAAGGTACGAGCAGTACTTC. Its protein product is CASSTGRVRYEQYF.

This chain links TRBV27 with TRBJ2-3; 10 nucleotides agree with TRBD2. Per the germline V gene, CDR1 is MNHEY and CDR2 is SMNVEV (reference sequence). V shed 5 bases, J shed 1 base, and the junction held 6 bases outside the gene matches. The CDR3 runs to 16 residues. The CDR3 region is CASSPRLAGRTDTQYF. Here the CDR3 DNA reads TGTGCCAGCAGTCCTAGACTAGCGGGCCGCACAGATACGCAGTATTTT.

The rearrangement joins TRBV29-1 to TRBJ2-1, with TRBD2 identical over 13 bases. V lost 7 bases to trimming and J lost 6 bases; unmatched junction nucleotides: 9. Germline V CDR1 and CDR2: SQVTM, ANQGSEA. The CDR3 loop spans 15 amino acids. The CDR3 nucleotides read TGCAGCGCAACACTAGCGGGGGGGCCAAGCAATGAGCAGTTCTTC. It is translated as CSATLAGGPSNEQFF.

The sample holds a few counts of this clone. The chain joins TRBV7-8 to TRBJ1-4; possible D gene TRBD1, 5 bases. The CDR3 contains 16 residues. Germline V lookup: CDR1 SGHVS, CDR2 FQNEAQ. Trimming took off 4 bases at V and 0 bases at J, with 12 bases between the two ends. Written as DNA, the CDR3 is TGTGCCAGCAGCTCGCGTCCACAGGCAACTAATGAAAAACTGTTTTTT. Protein product: CASSSRPQATNEKLFF.

The rearrangement links TRBV11-2 to TRBJ1-2; D possibly corresponds to TRBD1 (5 bases). The CDR3 loop spans 12 amino acids. Germline values: CDR1 SGHAT, CDR2 FQNNGV. Between the trimmed V and J ends, which lost 7 bases and 8 bases, there was a span of 14 bases. The CDR3, as DNA: TGTGCCAGCAAGATTTTGACAGCCGGCTACACCTTC. It specifies CASKILTAGYTF.

The rearrangement uses TRBV5-1 and TRBJ1-3; 7 nucleotides align to TRBD1. After removal of 5 bases from V and 2 bases from J, the junction contained 7 bases not matched to a gene. This CDR3 comprises 15 residues. Germline V CDR1 and CDR2: SGHRS, YFSETQ. In DNA form, the CDR3 reads TGCGCCAGCAGTCGGGACAGTGCTGCTGGAAACACCATATATTTT. Translating gives CASSRDSAAGNTIYF.

This chain connects TRBV19 to TRBJ2-3; 11 nucleotides line up with TRBD2. V trimming: 7 bases; J trimming: 2 bases; junction bases outside the gene matches: 5. The CDR3 extends over 15 amino acids. The germline CDR1 and CDR2 sequences are LNHDA and SQIVND (reference sequence). CDR3 protein: CASKGLAADTDTQYF. CDR3 nucleotides: TGTGCCAGTAAGGGACTAGCGGCCGACACAGATACGCAGTATTTT.